This TCR beta chain was profiled in a study of blood T cell repertoires in COVID-19. In the original workflow: Estimation of nucleated cell counts was performed using reference gene primer amplification. TCRdb keeps only in-frame clones here, not all; method: immunoSEQ multiplex PCR. Clone size and V and J calls were adopted from that table, with D and trimming inferred from the DNA. The sample contains about 230,000 clones, 87% of which appear only once. V lost 4 bases to trimming and J lost 7 bases; unmatched junction nucleotides: 13. Germline CDR1 MGHRA, CDR2 YSYEKL. The CDR3 runs to 16 residues. V gene TRBV4-1 combines with J gene TRBJ2-1; 7 bases agree with TRBD1. The sample taken for sequencing was peripheral blood. The receptor's source is a woman younger than 35 who had recovered from COVID-19. The DNA of the CDR3 is TGCGCCAGCAGCCCCACGGGGAAGGGGGCCGAGAATGAGCAGTTCTTC. Amino acids: CASSPTGKGAENEQFF.